This T cell receptor (beta chain) was documented in a study of CD8+CD57+ T cells in acquired aplastic anemia. Study-wide results and limits: In CD8+ cells, Simpson's diversity showed no significant difference between patients and controls. Sharing between patients and controls was observed for twenty-nine CD8+ CDR3 sequences.

Patients sequenced had flow cytometry evidence of CD8+CD57+ cell expansion. Genomic DNA, the template, was used for profiling of the TCR beta VDJ and CDR3. TCRdb reprocessed the reads via MiXCR and lists one record per CDR3 protein. The sample lists about 160,000 distinct CDR3 sequences; over 55% were seen once. In the case of this clonotype: Its antigen remains unknown.

Trimming took 0 bases from V and 7 from J; bases not matched to a gene: 5. The CDR3 has 15 residues. Germline V CDR1 and CDR2: ENHRY, SYGVKD. This TCR came from a human donor with aplastic anemia. The chain links TRBV10-3 to TRBJ1-4; 7 bases are a match to TRBD1. The sequenced sample was sorted CD4+, CD8+, or CD8+CD57+ T cells (not recorded which) from PBMCs. CDR3: CAISESAGGGEKLFF. CDR3 DNA: TGTGCCATCAGTGAGTCGGCAGGGGGGGGTGAAAAACTGTTTTTT.